The table lists the clone carrying this T cell receptor (beta chain) with a few counts. These data belong to a study of T cell changes during pregnancy in multiple sclerosis. Generated by immunoSEQ multiplex PCR, the TCRdb table keeps only in-frame clones and is missing some. The sample contains tens of thousands of clones, approximately 90% of which appear only once. This material consisted of CD4+ T cells from peripheral blood mononuclear cells, taken in the second trimester of pregnancy. The TCR comes from a female donor with multiple sclerosis, enrolled in a pregnancy study.

This chain's CDR3 is CAVSQGSYTEAFF. In DNA, the CDR3 is TGTGCCGTCTCACAGGGTAGTTACACTGAAGCTTTCTTT. This chain joins TRBV30 and TRBJ1-1; D is perhaps TRBD1 (6 bases). Germline-derived CDR1 and CDR2 are GTSNPN and SVGIG (reference sequence). The CDR3 is 13 residues long. Trimming shortened V by 8 bases and J by 3 bases, and 16 bases separated the two germline ends.